The 31 T cell receptor beta chains given below trace back to one sample, sequenced in a study of blood T cell repertoires in COVID-19. The protocol was immunoSEQ multiplex PCR, while the TCRdb copy is restricted to in-frame clones and leaves out a portion. The repertoire holds about 150,000 clones, with 70% to 90% as singletons. What was sequenced was PBMCs or T cells enriched from blood (not recorded which). The receptor set was obtained from a woman aged 40 to 55 who had recovered from COVID-19.

This sequence joins TRBV9 and TRBJ1-3; 7 bases map to TRBD1. This CDR3 region has 18 residues. The V and J ends lost 5 bases and 1 base, in that order; junction bases with no gene match: 15. Per the germline V gene, CDR1 is SGDLS and CDR2 is YYNGEE. In nucleotides, the CDR3 is TGTGCCAGCAGTAAGAGCGGGGGCGAGGGACAGTCTGGAAACACCATATATTTT. Translating gives CASSKSGGEGQSGNTIYF.

The chain combines TRBV29-1 with TRBJ1-2; 8 nucleotides match TRBD1. The CDR3 spans 13 residues. Looked up from germline, CDR1 is SQVTM and CDR2 is ANQGSEA. Germline trimming cut 6 bases from V and 6 bases from J; bases unmatched to any gene: 9. The CDR3 here is CSVTPDREDGYTF. The CDR3 DNA reads as TGCAGCGTAACTCCGGACAGGGAGGATGGCTACACCTTC. The full variable domain, completed using reference TRBV29-1 and TRBJ1-2, is SAVISQKPSRDICQRGTSLTIQCQVDSQVTMMFWYRQQPGQSLTLIATANQGSEATYESGFVIDKFPISRPNLTFSTLTVSNMSPEDSSIYLCSVTPDREDGYTFGSGTRLTVV.

This clone showed up just a few times. This chain connects TRBV12-5 to TRBJ1-6, with D perhaps TRBD1 (5 bases). In germline, CDR1 is LGHNT, CDR2 FRNRAP. V lost 1 base, J lost 12 bases, and 7 bases lay in between. The CDR3 runs 12 residues. The CDR3 region has the DNA TGTGCTAGTGGTTTGGACCAGGGACCCCTCCACTTT. Translated: CASGLDQGPLHF.

The CDR3, as DNA: TGTGCCAGCAGCCAGCCCCGGACTAGCGGGAGGCAGTACGAGCAGTACTTC. Protein sequence: CASSQPRTSGRQYEQYF. This chain uses TRBV3-1 (or the pseudogene TRBV3-2) with TRBJ2-7, with 14 bases fitting TRBD2. The length of the CDR3 is 17 residues. J was trimmed by 4 bases and V by 3 bases; bases with no gene match: 8. Germline V gives CDR1 LGHDT, CDR2 YNNKEL (reference sequence).

The genes are TRBV10-3 and TRBJ2-1; 8 bases map to TRBD1. The CDR3 spans 12 residues. The V segment lost 10 bases and the J segment 10 bases; nucleotides outside the gene matches: 9. Germline CDR1 and CDR2: ENHRY and SYGVKD. Here the CDR3 DNA reads TGTGCCAGCGGGACAGGCCCCCAAGAGCAGTTCTTC. Its protein product is CASGTGPQEQFF.

The gene calls are TRBV6-6 and TRBJ1-4; 10 nucleotides line up with TRBD1. The trim removed 2 bases at V and 7 bases at J, leaving 4 bases unmatched. CDR1 is MNHNY and CDR2 is SVGAGI in the germline V gene (reference sequence). This CDR3 contains 15 residues. In DNA form, the CDR3 reads TGTGCCAGCAGTTACCCGACAGGGGGCCTTGAAAAACTGTTTTTT. It translates to CASSYPTGGLEKLFF.

J is TRBJ2-3 and V is TRBV5-1; D unresolved. CDR1 is SGHRS and CDR2 is YFSETQ in the germline V gene. V was clipped by 4 bases and J by 4 bases, with 13 bases between them. CDR3 size: 14 residues. In DNA form, the CDR3 reads TGCGCCAGCAGCCCCACCCAATGGCCAGATACGCAGTATTTT. Translating gives CASSPTQWPDTQYF.

The chain joins TRBV28 to TRBJ1-2, with no clear D. The CDR3 has 12 residues. CDR1 MDHEN and CDR2 SYDVKM come from the germline V gene. Trimming cost V 6 bases and J 7 bases, with 12 bases left between them. The CDR3 reads CASRPRNLGYTF. DNA for the CDR3: TGTGCCAGCAGGCCCAGGAATCTTGGCTACACCTTC.

The CDR3 region is CAWSNRGGQPQHF. Here the CDR3 DNA reads TGTGCCTGGAGTAACAGGGGGGGCCAGCCCCAGCATTTT. The chain links TRBV30 to TRBJ1-5; 8 nucleotides align to TRBD1. Germline CDR1 reads GTSNPN; CDR2 reads SVGIG (reference sequence). V lost 2 bases to trimming and J lost 7 bases; unmatched junction nucleotides: 4. The CDR3 is made up of 13 amino acids. The variable domain in full, completed from reference TRBV30 and TRBJ1-5, reads SQTIHQWPATLVQPVGSPLSLECTVEGTSNPNLYWYRQAAGRGLQLLFYSVGIGQISSEVPQNLSASRPQDRQFILSSKKLLLSDSGFYLCAWSNRGGQPQHFGDGTRLSIL.

The chain joins TRBV2 to TRBJ1-1, with D possibly matching TRBD1 (6 bases). The V and J ends lost 7 bases and 2 bases respectively, with 8 bases between them. Germline loops: CDR1 SNHLY, CDR2 FYNNEI. The CDR3 length is 12 residues. CDR3 DNA: TGTGCCAGCACAGGGGATAACACTGAAGCTTTCTTT. Residues: CASTGDNTEAFF.

The chain joins TRBV5-1 to TRBJ2-7; D is possibly TRBD2 (6 bases). Germline-derived CDR1 and CDR2 are SGHRS and YFSETQ. The CDR3 covers 15 residues. Trimming pared 0 bases from V and 1 base from J, leaving 11 bases between. As DNA, the CDR3 is TGCGCCAGCAGCTTGGAAGTGGGGAGGTCCTACGAGCAGTACTTC. This gives the protein CASSLEVGRSYEQYF.

The V gene is TRBV4-1, the J gene TRBJ2-7; the match to TRBD1 covers 11 bases. This CDR3 is 15 amino acids long. J gave up 5 bases and V 3 bases, and 6 bases lay outside the gene matches. Germline lookup yields CDR1 MGHRA and CDR2 YSYEKL. For the CDR3, the DNA is TGCGCCAGCAGCCAGCCGGGACAGGGGGTGGACGAGCAGTACTTC. Residues: CASSQPGQGVDEQYF.

V gene TRBV6-1 combines with J gene TRBJ1-5; D is unresolved. The CDR3 consists of 14 residues. V was pared by 1 base and J by 2 bases, with 6 bases between. Per the germline V gene, CDR1 is MNHNS and CDR2 is SASEGT. CDR3 sequence (DNA): TGTGCCAGCAGTGAAGGGGCAGGCAATCAGCCCCAGCATTTT. Translated, it gives CASSEGAGNQPQHF.

V gene TRBV27 combines with J gene TRBJ1-6; D may be TRBD1 (5 bases). The length of the CDR3 is 16 residues. The germline gives CDR1 MNHEY, CDR2 SMNVEV (reference sequence). Trimming removed 1 base at V and 1 base at J, with 8 bases between. The CDR3 sequence: CASSLLGGSYNSPLHF. As DNA, the CDR3 is TGTGCCAGCAGTTTATTGGGGGGGTCCTATAATTCACCCCTCCACTTT.

Here the CDR3 DNA reads TGTGCCAGCAGCCGTTGGTCGGGGGGGCTTACAGATACGCAGTATTTT. As protein: CASSRWSGGLTDTQYF. V gene TRBV2 combines with J gene TRBJ2-3; 8 positions agree with TRBD2. The CDR3 sequence is 16 residues long. From germline, CDR1 is SNHLY and CDR2 FYNNEI. Trimming cost V 6 bases and J 3 bases; bases outside gene matches: 11.

The V and J genes are TRBV5-1 and TRBJ2-3, with D unclear. Germline V CDR1 and CDR2: SGHRS, YFSETQ. The CDR3 contains 14 residues. The V end was cut by 4 bases, the J end by 4 bases, with 13 bases between. The CDR3: CASSLAPSPDTQYF. The CDR3 DNA follows: TGCGCCAGCAGCCTTGCTCCGAGCCCAGATACGCAGTATTTT.

The chain is built from TRBV5-4 and TRBJ1-3; D may be TRBD1 (5 bases). CDR3 length: 15 amino acids. V lost 1 base, J lost 0 bases, and 8 bases lay in between. Per the germline V gene, CDR1 is SGHNT and CDR2 is YYREEE (reference sequence). The CDR3, as DNA: TGTGCCAGCAGCTTGAGGGGCAACTCTGGAAACACCATATATTTT. Translated: CASSLRGNSGNTIYF.

The chain employs TRBV4-2 and TRBJ1-1; 8 bases map to TRBD1. The germline gives CDR1 LGHNA, CDR2 YNFKEQ. J gave up 3 bases and V 0 bases, and 12 bases lay outside the gene matches. The CDR3 has 18 residues. CDR3 sequence reads: CASSQEQGTGPGDTEAFF. The CDR3 bases are TGTGCCAGCAGCCAAGAACAAGGGACAGGCCCAGGGGACACTGAAGCTTTCTTT.

The chain links TRBV6-5 to TRBJ2-7; a weak D match, TRBD2 (7 bases). This CDR3 contains 15 residues. The V and J ends lost 6 bases and 7 bases respectively, with 22 bases between them. The germline V gene encodes CDR1 MNHEY and CDR2 SVGAGI. CDR3 sequence reads: CASRRGGDNSVEQYF. The CDR3 nucleotides are TGTGCCAGCAGGCGGGGAGGGGACAATAGTGTGGAGCAGTACTTC.

The CDR3 DNA is TGCGCCAGCAGCTTAGTACCCGGAGAGGGTTACGAGCAGTACTTC. Translated, it gives CASSLVPGEGYEQYF. The chain employs TRBV5-1 and TRBJ2-7; the D gene is possibly TRBD2 (5 bases). Germline V gene lookup returns CDR1 SGHRS and CDR2 YFSETQ. The ends were cut back, 2 bases at V and 4 bases at J, with 16 bases in the middle. The CDR3 has 15 amino acids.

This clone was observed a few times. The chain links TRBV4-1 to TRBJ1-1, with 7 bases fitting TRBD1. The CDR3 contains 15 residues. Unmatched junction bases numbered 7, after V lost 5 bases and J lost 1 base. Germline loops: CDR1 MGHRA, CDR2 YSYEKL. Written as DNA, the CDR3 is TGCGCCAGCAGCTCCCGGGACAGTGAGAACACTGAAGCTTTCTTT. It specifies CASSSRDSENTEAFF.

This chain connects TRBV6-5 to TRBJ2-3; 10 bases map to TRBD1. The V segment lost 6 bases and the J segment 4 bases; nucleotides outside the gene matches: 4. This CDR3 is built from 14 residues. In germline, CDR1 is MNHEY, CDR2 SVGAGI. The CDR3 region is CASRWDRGSDTQYF. The CDR3 coding sequence is TGTGCCAGCAGGTGGGACAGGGGATCAGATACGCAGTATTTT.

In this sample, this clone turned up once. The V call is TRBV4-2, the J call TRBJ2-3; 11 bases line up with TRBD2. There are 17 residues in the CDR3. Trimming cost V 2 bases and J 2 bases; bases outside gene matches: 6. Germline CDR1 LGHNA, CDR2 YNFKEQ. The CDR3 is CASSQLASGGFTDTQYF. For the CDR3, the DNA is TGTGCCAGCAGCCAACTGGCTAGCGGGGGGTTCACAGATACGCAGTATTTT.

The chain has TRBV5-4 and TRBJ2-1; TRBD2 matches at 9 bases. Germline CDR1 SGHNT, CDR2 YYREEE (reference sequence). V lost 3 bases and J lost 2; bases outside the gene matches: 6. CDR3 length: 16 residues. The CDR3 DNA reads as TGTGCCAGCAGCTACCTTAGCGGGGGAGCCTACAATGAGCAGTTCTTC. Its protein is CASSYLSGGAYNEQFF.

This chain joins TRBV7-9 and TRBJ2-2, with a weak D call TRBD2 (5 bases). V lost 4 bases and J lost 0, with 6 bases in between. The length of the CDR3 is 14 residues. CDR1 and CDR2 from the germline V gene are SEHNR and FQNEAQ (reference sequence). Here the CDR3 reads CASSSGANTGELFF. CDR3 DNA: TGTGCCAGCAGCTCCGGGGCGAACACCGGGGAGCTGTTTTTT.

CDR3 sequence: CASSITGGAGGEKLFF. The CDR3 DNA follows: TGCGCCAGCAGCATAACAGGGGGCGCAGGGGGTGAAAAACTGTTTTTT. V is TRBV5-1 and J is TRBJ1-4; 9 bases align to TRBD1. Germline lookup yields CDR1 SGHRS and CDR2 YFSETQ. J gave up 7 bases and V 4 bases, and 11 bases lay outside the gene matches. The CDR3 length is 16 residues.

V gene TRBV5-6 combines with J gene TRBJ2-4, with D perhaps TRBD1 (6 bases). The CDR3 extends over 16 amino acids. The germline V gene has CDR1 SGHDT and CDR2 YYEEEE. V gave up 0 bases and J gave up 3 bases, with 13 bases separating them. CDR3 protein: CASSLVPGTFKNIQYF. In DNA, the CDR3 is TGTGCCAGCAGCTTGGTCCCCGGGACATTCAAAAACATTCAGTACTTC.

This rearrangement joins TRBV10-3 to TRBJ1-2, with 10 nucleotides matching TRBD1. The CDR3 is 17 amino acids. Unmatched junction bases numbered 11, after V lost 7 bases and J lost 0 bases. Germline-derived CDR1 and CDR2 are ENHRY and SYGVKD. CDR3 loop: CAITDLGQGTSNYGYTF. DNA for the CDR3: TGTGCCATCACCGATTTGGGACAGGGGACCTCTAACTATGGCTACACCTTC.

This chain links TRBV12-3 or TRBV12-4 with TRBJ1-3, with no clear D. There are 13 residues in the CDR3. Between the trimmed V and J ends, which lost 6 bases and 7 bases, there was a span of 13 bases. DNA of the CDR3: TGTGCCAGCAGACCCGATCCCAGGAACACCATATATTTT. It specifies CASRPDPRNTIYF.

This clone was seen a single time. The V gene is TRBV25-1, the J gene TRBJ1-4, with 7 bases lining up with TRBD1. Germline loops: CDR1 MGHDK, CDR2 SYGVNS. V trimming: 1 base; J trimming: 6 bases; junction bases outside the gene matches: 11. There are 17 residues in the CDR3. The CDR3 loop reads CASSEFISDREDEKLFF. Written as DNA, the CDR3 is TGTGCCAGCAGTGAATTCATCTCAGACAGGGAGGATGAAAAACTGTTTTTT.

V gene TRBV6-5 combines with J gene TRBJ1-5; no clear D. Germline CDR1 is MNHEY and CDR2 is SVGAGI. V was trimmed by 5 bases and J by 7 bases, leaving 12 bases between them. This CDR3 region has 13 residues. The CDR3 bases are TGTGCCAGCAGTATCCCTCCCTCCCAGCCCCAGCATTTT. Amino acids: CASSIPPSQPQHF.